One sample yielded the 19 T cell receptor beta chains listed below, sequenced in a study of CD8 T cells in ankylosing spondylitis. Study-wide findings and caveats: What seemed typical of ankylosing spondylitis blood was a TCR beta motif built from about 8 highly homologous variants.

Antigens for these TCRs are unknown. TCRdb re-derived calls from the 5' RACE reads in MiXCR, one entry per CDR3 protein. The data show a few hundred thousand distinct CDR3 sequences, more than 15% seen once. The material sequenced was blood, either unsorted or a sorted T cell fraction (not recorded which). All receptors come from a male donor with ankylosing spondylitis.

V usage is TRBV2 and J usage is TRBJ2-5; D is tentatively TRBD1 or TRBD2 (5 bases each). CDR1 is SNHLY and CDR2 is FYNNEI in the germline V gene. The CDR3 runs to 13 residues. Between the trimmed V and J ends, which lost 7 bases and 5 bases, there was a span of 14 bases. This CDR3 is CASNLVGTETQYF. CDR3 nucleotide sequence: TGTGCCAGCAATCTAGTGGGGACGGAGACCCAGTACTTC.

In its sample, this clonotype was seen a few times. The chain has TRBV10-3 and TRBJ2-2, with D perhaps matching TRBD1 (6 bases). Germline V gives CDR1 ENHRY, CDR2 SYGVKD. The V end was cut by 4 bases, the J end by 1 base, with 10 bases between. This CDR3 spans 15 amino acids. Here the CDR3 DNA reads TGTGCCATCAGTGGCAACAGGGTGAACACCGGGGAGCTGTTTTTT. This gives the protein CAISGNRVNTGELFF.

This rearrangement joins TRBV20-1 to TRBJ2-1, with TRBD2 matching over 9 bases. Germline V gene lookup returns CDR1 DFQATT and CDR2 SNEGSKA (reference sequence). V trimming: 2 bases; J trimming: 3 bases; junction bases outside the gene matches: 8. The CDR3 is 16 residues long. The CDR3 sequence is CSARSGSAGGYNEQFF. The CDR3 bases are TGCAGTGCTAGATCAGGCTCAGCGGGAGGCTACAATGAGCAGTTCTTC.

This clonotype was observed a handful of times. The rearrangement joins TRBV6-1 to TRBJ1-5, with 9 bases aligning to TRBD1. The CDR3 length is 17 residues. V was clipped by 4 bases and J by 2 bases; unmatched bases: 9. Germline values: CDR1 MNHNS, CDR2 SASEGT. CDR3 sequence: CASSGATGGSGNQPQHF. CDR3 nucleotide sequence: TGTGCCAGCAGTGGAGCTACAGGGGGCTCGGGCAATCAGCCCCAGCATTTT.

This clonotype was seen a handful of times. The rearrangement joins TRBV18 to TRBJ2-7; D unresolved. The germline V gene has CDR1 KGHSH and CDR2 LQKENI. The CDR3 contains 16 residues. The V end was cut by 0 bases, the J end by 5 bases, with 17 bases between. The CDR3 region is CASSPPGLTLRHEQYF. DNA of the CDR3: TGTGCCAGCTCACCACCGGGCCTGACCTTACGACACGAGCAGTACTTC.

The chain has TRBV19 and TRBJ1-1; the match to TRBD1 covers 7 bases. Losses at the gene ends were 7 bases for V and 2 bases for J; bases not matched to a gene: 7. The CDR3 has 14 residues. The V gene's germline CDR1 is LNHDA and CDR2 SQIVND (reference sequence). The DNA of the CDR3 is TGTGCCAGTATCCCGGGACAGACCAACACTGAAGCTTTCTTT. It translates to CASIPGQTNTEAFF. Full variable domain (outside the CDR3, taken from reference TRBV19 and TRBJ1-1): DGGITQSPKYLFRKEGQNVTLSCEQNLNHDAMYWYRQDPGQGLRLIYYSQIVNDFQKGDIAEGYSVSREKKESFPLTVTSAQKNPTAFYLCASIPGQTNTEAFFGQGTRLTVV.

The V and J genes are TRBV7-9 and TRBJ2-1; D possibly uses TRBD1 or TRBD2 (6 bases each). Germline V gives CDR1 SEHNR, CDR2 FQNEAQ (reference sequence). This CDR3 contains 16 residues. V shed 0 bases and J shed 8 bases, with 17 bases lying between them. The CDR3 region has the DNA TGTGCCAGCAGCTTAGCGCTACGGGGGCGCGAGGATGAGCAGTTCTTC. This codes for CASSLALRGREDEQFF.

The table lists this clonotype with a few counts. This chain links TRBV15 with TRBJ2-7, with TRBD1 matching over 7 bases. Germline CDR1 is LNHNV and CDR2 is YYDKDF (reference sequence). The ends lost 2 bases at V and 7 bases at J; junction bases unmatched: 14. The CDR3 spans 16 residues. The CDR3 here is CATSRQTGSPLAEQYF. DNA of the CDR3: TGTGCCACCAGCAGACAGACAGGGAGTCCCCTAGCAGAGCAGTACTTC.

This clonotype was counted only a few times. This chain links TRBV6-5 with TRBJ1-2, with no clear D. Deletions cut 0 bases from V and 8 bases from J, with 22 bases between. This CDR3 is built from 17 residues. Germline V lookup: CDR1 MNHEY, CDR2 SVGAGI. This CDR3 reads CASSYSNLGHSMGGYTF. The DNA of the CDR3 is TGTGCCAGCAGTTACTCGAATCTAGGCCACAGCATGGGGGGCTACACCTTC.

This clonotype showed up just a few times. V usage is TRBV4-1 and J usage is TRBJ2-7; D perhaps matches TRBD1 (5 bases). The CDR3 consists of 15 residues. Germline CDR1 MGHRA, CDR2 YSYEKL. The V end was cut by 0 bases, the J end by 2 bases, with 11 bases between. The CDR3 bases are TGCGCCAGCAGCCAAGAGGGAAGGGGCCCCTACGAGCAGTACTTC. Translating gives CASSQEGRGPYEQYF.

V and J are TRBV5-1 and TRBJ2-7, with 12 bases aligning to TRBD2. With V trimmed by 4 bases and J by 2 bases, 7 bases remained unmatched. The germline CDR1 and CDR2 sequences are SGHRS and YFSETQ. The CDR3 length is 16 residues. CDR3 coding DNA: TGCGCCAGCAGCAAGACTAGCGGGAGTTCCCCCTACGAGCAGTACTTC. Protein sequence: CASSKTSGSSPYEQYF.

This clonotype was seen a few times. This chain links TRBV3-1 with TRBJ2-3; TRBD2 matches 7 bases. V was pared by 1 base and J by 1 base, with 2 bases of the junction left unmatched. Germline V gene data show CDR1 as LGHDT and CDR2 as YNNKEL (reference sequence). This CDR3 comprises 15 residues. The CDR3 spells CASSQAGGGTDTQYF. The CDR3 bases are TGTGCCAGCAGCCAAGCGGGGGGAGGCACAGATACGCAGTATTTT.

This chain joins TRBV2 and TRBJ2-1; TRBD2 agrees at 8 bases. The germline gives CDR1 SNHLY, CDR2 FYNNEI. Germline trimming cut 3 bases from V and 9 bases from J; bases unmatched to any gene: 4. The CDR3 loop spans 13 amino acids. In DNA, the CDR3 is TGTGCCAGCAGTGAGGGGACTAGTAGTGAGCAGTTCTTC. Translated, it gives CASSEGTSSEQFF. Full variable domain (remainder filled in from reference TRBV2 and TRBJ2-1): EPEVTQTPSHQVTQMGQEVILRCVPISNHLYFYWYRQILGQKVEFLVSFYNNEISEKSEIFDDQFSVERPDGSNFTLKIRSTKLEDSAMYFCASSEGTSSEQFFGPGTRLTVL.

The table lists this clonotype with many counts. The rearrangement links TRBV5-1 to TRBJ2-2, with a weak D call TRBD1 (6 bases). This CDR3 comprises 15 residues. CDR1 is SGHRS and CDR2 is YFSETQ in the germline V gene. V was shortened by 3 bases and J by 2 bases, with 11 bases between the two germline ends. The CDR3 DNA reads TGCGCCAGCAGCTATCAGGGGCCCAACACCGGGGAGCTGTTTTTT. Translation: CASSYQGPNTGELFF.

In this sample, this clonotype turned up many times. CDR3 in amino acids: CASSLVPSTGELFF. CDR3 DNA sequence: TGCGCCAGCAGCTTGGTTCCGTCGACCGGGGAGCTGTTTTTT. The V and J genes are TRBV5-1 and TRBJ2-2; D uncertain. V was trimmed by 0 bases and J by 5 bases, leaving 8 bases between them. This CDR3 comprises 14 residues. The germline V gene has CDR1 SGHRS and CDR2 YFSETQ.

This clonotype has a handful of counts. J is TRBJ1-2 and V is TRBV4-2, with D perhaps matching TRBD1 (6 bases). V lost 3 bases, J lost 4 bases, and 9 bases lay in between. Germline CDR1 reads LGHNA; CDR2 reads YNFKEQ. The CDR3 sequence is 13 residues long. The DNA for the CDR3 is TGTGCCAGCAGCCACCAGGACAGCTATGGCTACACCTTC. Its protein is CASSHQDSYGYTF.

This chain connects TRBV5-5 to TRBJ1-6; D is unresolved. Per germline, CDR1 SGHKS and CDR2 YYEKEE (reference sequence). This CDR3 spans 14 amino acids. Trimming cost V 2 bases and J 10 bases, with 13 bases left between them. CDR3: CASSLKLLQSPLHF. CDR3 sequence (DNA): TGTGCCAGCAGCTTAAAGCTATTGCAGTCACCCCTCCACTTT.

This clonotype was observed a handful of times. CDR3 in amino acids: CASSGILAGGLETQYF. The DNA for the CDR3 is TGTGCCAGCAGTGGGATACTAGCGGGGGGGTTGGAGACCCAGTACTTC. V gene TRBV12-3 or TRBV12-4 combines with J gene TRBJ2-5; 13 positions match TRBD2. The CDR3 has 16 residues. With 5 bases clipped from V and 5 bases from J, the junction kept 8 bases outside the gene matches.

The V call is TRBV7-2, the J call TRBJ2-2, with TRBD2 identical over 9 bases. CDR1 and CDR2 from the germline V gene are SGHTA and FQGNSA. V was clipped by 4 bases and J by 5 bases; unmatched bases: 8. This CDR3 is 16 amino acids long. The CDR3 region has the DNA TGTGCCAGCAGCTCATCGGGGACTAGCCGGACCGGGGAGCTGTTTTTT. This encodes CASSSSGTSRTGELFF.